Each of the 9 T cell receptor beta chains below was sequenced from the same sample in a study of sequential checkpoint blockade in melanoma. The sample's treatment: randomized to nivolumab then ipilimumab (arm A) or the reverse (arm B). Generated by immunoSEQ multiplex PCR, the TCRdb table keeps only in-frame clones and is missing some. This sample has about 29,000 clones; around 73% occur once, and the top ten carry about a fifth. The sample was CD8+ T cells sorted from blood (inferred from file names), taken from a patient given nivolumab and ipilimumab in sequence. The receptor set was obtained from a human donor with melanoma.

V gene TRBV13 combines with J gene TRBJ2-7, with TRBD2 as a possible D gene (5 bases). Germline-derived CDR1 and CDR2 are PRHDT and FYEKMQ (reference sequence). The germline V and J ends were trimmed by 3 bases and 1 base, with 7 bases remaining between them. The CDR3 extends over 13 amino acids. In nucleotides, the CDR3 is TGTGCCAGCAGCTTGGACTCATCCTACGAGCAGTACTTC. This encodes CASSLDSSYEQYF. Combining the CDR3 with reference TRBV13 and TRBJ2-7 gives the whole variable domain AAGVIQSPRHLIKEKRETATLKCYPIPRHDTVYWYQQGPGQDPQFLISFYEKMQSDKGSIPDRFSAQQFSDYHSELNMSSLELGDSALYFCASSLDSSYEQYFGPGTRLTVT.

The V call is TRBV28, the J call TRBJ2-1; 7 bases match TRBD2. The germline CDR1 and CDR2 sequences are MDHEN and SYDVKM. The V and J ends lost 5 bases and 7 bases, in that order; junction bases with no gene match: 5. The CDR3 runs 13 residues. CDR3 loop: CASSVLAWNEQFF. The CDR3, as DNA: TGTGCCAGCAGTGTACTAGCGTGGAATGAGCAGTTCTTC.

This sequence joins TRBV6-5 and TRBJ2-5; D gene ambiguous. The V gene lost 6 bases and the J gene lost 11 bases, with 22 bases spanning the gap. The germline CDR1 and CDR2 sequences are MNHEY and SVGAGI. This CDR3 is built from 14 residues. The CDR3 coding sequence is TGTGCCAGCAGCCCCGCTCCAGGATCCCACGCGCAGTACTTC. It yields the protein CASSPAPGSHAQYF.

The V call is TRBV27, the J call TRBJ1-3; D is perhaps TRBD1 (5 bases). The CDR3 is 15 residues long. V was trimmed by 2 bases and J by 4 bases, leaving 12 bases between them. The V gene's germline CDR1 is MNHEY and CDR2 SMNVEV (reference sequence). The CDR3 sequence: CASSLRAGQGNTIYF. As DNA, the CDR3 is TGTGCCAGCAGTTTACGGGCAGGGCAAGGAAACACCATATATTTT.

The chain employs TRBV7-9 and TRBJ2-1; 7 nucleotides agree with TRBD1. Germline V CDR1 and CDR2: SEHNR, FQNEAQ (reference sequence). J was trimmed by 3 bases and V by 3 bases; bases with no gene match: 5. This CDR3 has 15 amino acids. The CDR3 loop reads CASSFKRTGYNEQFF. CDR3 nucleotide sequence: TGTGCCAGCAGCTTTAAGCGGACAGGCTACAATGAGCAGTTCTTC.

In this sample, this clone turned up a few times. The chain is built from TRBV21-1 and TRBJ1-1; the D segment call TRBD1 is taken from the table without a DNA check. TRBV21-1 is noted as a pseudogene. The CDR3 length is 16 residues. In nucleotides, the CDR3 is TGTGCCAGGACTCTCAGGGACAGGGGGCTCGGGACTGAAGCTTTCTTT. Translating it yields CARTLRDRGLGTEAFF.

The rearrangement joins TRBV28 to TRBJ2-6; 9 nucleotides agree with TRBD1. With 5 bases clipped from V and 0 bases from J, the junction kept 5 bases outside the gene matches. This CDR3 region has 17 residues. In germline, CDR1 is MDHEN, CDR2 SYDVKM. The CDR3 DNA reads as TGTGCCAGCAGTCCAGGACAGGGGTACTCTGGGGCCAACGTCCTGACTTTC. This sequence encodes CASSPGQGYSGANVLTF. The complete variable domain, with remaining parts taken from reference TRBV28 and TRBJ2-6, reads DVKVTQSSRYLVKRTGEKVFLECVQDMDHENMFWYRQDPGLGLRLIYFSYDVKMKEKGDIPEGYSVSREKKERFSLILESASTNQTSMYLCASSPGQGYSGANVLTFGAGSRLTVL.

This chain connects TRBV7-2 to TRBJ2-1, with D uncertain. This CDR3 comprises 13 residues. Germline CDR1 SGHTA, CDR2 FQGNSA. Trimming removed 1 base from V and 11 bases from J, with 12 bases in between. Here the CDR3 DNA reads TGTGCCAGCAGCTTAGGTACCTCGGTTCAGCAGTTCTTC. It codes for CASSLGTSVQQFF.

The chain is built from TRBV29-1 and TRBJ2-2; no reliable D call. This CDR3 has 12 residues. Germline V gives CDR1 SQVTM, CDR2 ANQGSEA. The V gene lost 4 bases and the J gene lost 5 bases, with 8 bases spanning the gap. CDR3 DNA sequence: TGCAGCGTTGTGGAAGCGACCGGGGAGCTGTTTTTT. It specifies CSVVEATGELFF.